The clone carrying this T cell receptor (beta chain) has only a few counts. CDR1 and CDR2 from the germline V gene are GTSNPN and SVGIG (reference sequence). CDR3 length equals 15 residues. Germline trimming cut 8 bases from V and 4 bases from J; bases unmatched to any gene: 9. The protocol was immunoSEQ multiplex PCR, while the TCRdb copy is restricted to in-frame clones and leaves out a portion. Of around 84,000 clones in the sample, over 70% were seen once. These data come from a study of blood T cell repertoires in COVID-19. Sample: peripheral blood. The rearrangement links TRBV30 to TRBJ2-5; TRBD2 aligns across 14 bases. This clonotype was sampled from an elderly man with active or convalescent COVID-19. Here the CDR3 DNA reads TGTGCCCGGGACAGGGGACTAGCGGGAGTAGAGACCCAGTACTTC. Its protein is CARDRGLAGVETQYF.